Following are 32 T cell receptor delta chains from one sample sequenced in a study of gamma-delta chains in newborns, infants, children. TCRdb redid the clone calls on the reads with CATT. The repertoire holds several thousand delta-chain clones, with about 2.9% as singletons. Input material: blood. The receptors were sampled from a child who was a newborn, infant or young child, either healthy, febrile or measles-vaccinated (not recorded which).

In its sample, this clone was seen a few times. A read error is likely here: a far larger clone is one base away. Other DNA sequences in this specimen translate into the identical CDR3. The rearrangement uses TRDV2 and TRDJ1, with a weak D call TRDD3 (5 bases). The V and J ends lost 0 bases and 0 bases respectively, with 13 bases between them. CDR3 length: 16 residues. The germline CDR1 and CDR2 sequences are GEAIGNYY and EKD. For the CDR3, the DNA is TGTGCCTGTGACACCGGTACGGGGGGGTACACCGATAAACTCATCTTT. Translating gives CACDTGTGGYTDKLIF.

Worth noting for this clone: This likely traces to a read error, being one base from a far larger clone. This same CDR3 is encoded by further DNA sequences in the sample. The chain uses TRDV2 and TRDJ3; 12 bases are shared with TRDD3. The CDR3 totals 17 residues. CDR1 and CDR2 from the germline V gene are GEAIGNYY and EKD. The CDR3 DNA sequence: TGCGCCTGTGACAAACTGGGGGATACATGGGACACCCGACAGATGTTTTTC. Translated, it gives CACDKLGDTWDTRQMFF.

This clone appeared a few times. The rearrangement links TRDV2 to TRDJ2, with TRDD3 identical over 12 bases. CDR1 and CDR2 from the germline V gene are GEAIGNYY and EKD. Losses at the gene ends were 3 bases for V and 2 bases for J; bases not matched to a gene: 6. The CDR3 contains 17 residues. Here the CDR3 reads CACDPLGDTRLTAQLFF. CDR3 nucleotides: TGTGCCTGTGACCCTCTGGGGGATACGCGGTTGACAGCACAACTCTTCTTT.

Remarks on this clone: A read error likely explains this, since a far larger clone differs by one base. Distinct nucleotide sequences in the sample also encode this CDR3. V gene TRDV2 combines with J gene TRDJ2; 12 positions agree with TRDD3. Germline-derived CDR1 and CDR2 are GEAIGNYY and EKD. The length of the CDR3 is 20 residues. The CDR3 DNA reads TGTGCCTGTGTACCGTACTGGGGGATACTTGGGAGTCCACAGACAGCACAGCTCTTCTTT. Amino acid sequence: CACVPYWGILGSPQTAQLFF.

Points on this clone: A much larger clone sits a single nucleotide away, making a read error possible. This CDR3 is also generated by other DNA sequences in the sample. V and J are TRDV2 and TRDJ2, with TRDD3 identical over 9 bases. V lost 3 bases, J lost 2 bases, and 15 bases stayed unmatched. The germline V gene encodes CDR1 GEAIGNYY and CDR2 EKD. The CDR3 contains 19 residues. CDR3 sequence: CACDPMMSTGGALTAQLFF. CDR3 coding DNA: TGTGCCTGTGACCCCATGATGAGTACTGGGGGAGCCTTGACAGCACAACTCTTCTTT.

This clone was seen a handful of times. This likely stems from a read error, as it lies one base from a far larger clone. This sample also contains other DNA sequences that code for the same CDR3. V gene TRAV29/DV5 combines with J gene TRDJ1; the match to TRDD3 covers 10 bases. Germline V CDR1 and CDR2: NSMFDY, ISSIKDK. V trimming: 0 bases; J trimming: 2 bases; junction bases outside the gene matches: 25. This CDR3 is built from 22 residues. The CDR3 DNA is TGTGCAGCAAGCGCGCTTCCTACGGGGGTTGTGGGGGATACCTCGGGGACCGATAAACTCATCTTT. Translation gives CAASALPTGVVGDTSGTDKLIF.

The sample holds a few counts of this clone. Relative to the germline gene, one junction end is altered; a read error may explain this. The CDR3 nucleotides read TGCGCCTGTGACGGACGGGGGATACGGGCGTGGGACACCCGACAGATGTTTTTC. It yields the protein CACDGRGIRAWDTRQMFF. This chain joins TRDV2 and TRDJ3; TRDD3 matches 10 bases. Per the germline V gene, CDR1 is GEAIGNYY and CDR2 is EKD. This CDR3 spans 18 amino acids.

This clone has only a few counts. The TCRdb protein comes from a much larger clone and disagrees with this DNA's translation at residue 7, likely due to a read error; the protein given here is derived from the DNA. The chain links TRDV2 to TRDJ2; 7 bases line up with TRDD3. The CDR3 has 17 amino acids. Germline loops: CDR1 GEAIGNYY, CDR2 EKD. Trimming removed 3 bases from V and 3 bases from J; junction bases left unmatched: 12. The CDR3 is CACDSIMGDPMTAQLFF. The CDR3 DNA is TGTGCCTGTGACTCTATAATGGGGGACCCAATGACAGCACAACTCTTCTTT.

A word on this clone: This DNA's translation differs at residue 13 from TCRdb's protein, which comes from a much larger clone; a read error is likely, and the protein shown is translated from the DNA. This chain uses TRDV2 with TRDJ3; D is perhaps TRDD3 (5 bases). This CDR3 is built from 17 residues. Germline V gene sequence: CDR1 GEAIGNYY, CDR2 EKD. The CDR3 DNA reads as TGTGCCTGTGACACCGTGGCTGGACTCTGGGACACCCAACAGATGTTTTTC. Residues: CACDTVAGLWDTQQMFF.

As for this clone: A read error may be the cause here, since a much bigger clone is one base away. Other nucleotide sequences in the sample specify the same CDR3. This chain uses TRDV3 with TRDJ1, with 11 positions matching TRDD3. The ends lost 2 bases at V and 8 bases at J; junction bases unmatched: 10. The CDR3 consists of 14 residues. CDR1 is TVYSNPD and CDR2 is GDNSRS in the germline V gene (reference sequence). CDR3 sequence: CAFGLGDTSDKLIF. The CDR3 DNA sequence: TGTGCCTTTGGGCTGGGGGATACATCAGACAAACTCATCTTT. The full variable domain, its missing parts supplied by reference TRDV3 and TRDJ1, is CDKVTQSSPDQTVASGSEVVLLCTYDTVYSNPDLFWYRIRPDYSFQFVFYGDNSRSEGADFTQGRFSVKHILTQKAFHLVISPVRTEDSATYYCAFGLGDTSDKLIFGKGTRVTVEP.

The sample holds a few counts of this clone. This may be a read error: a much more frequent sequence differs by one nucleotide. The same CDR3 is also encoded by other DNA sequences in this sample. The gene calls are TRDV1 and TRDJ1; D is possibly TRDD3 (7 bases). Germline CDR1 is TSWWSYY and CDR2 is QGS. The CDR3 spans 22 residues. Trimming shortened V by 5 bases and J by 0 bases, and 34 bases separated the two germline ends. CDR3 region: CALGTPAFPRTGVNIYTDKLIF. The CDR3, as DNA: TGTGCTCTTGGGACTCCAGCCTTCCCAAGGACTGGGGTCAATATCTACACCGATAAACTCATCTTT.

Here the CDR3 DNA reads TGTGCCTGTGACACGGTGGGGGATAACACCCGACAGATGTTTTTC. Amino acids: CACDTVGDNTRQMFF. This sequence joins TRDV2 and TRDJ3, with 9 bases fitting TRDD3. Trimming took 1 base from V and 8 from J; bases not matched to a gene: 2. Germline values: CDR1 GEAIGNYY, CDR2 EKD. The CDR3 sequence is 15 residues long.

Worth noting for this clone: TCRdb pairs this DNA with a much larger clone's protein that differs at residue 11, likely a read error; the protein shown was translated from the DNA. CDR3 region: CACVRGASLTVQLFF. The CDR3 nucleotides are TGTGCCTGTGTCCGTGGGGCCTCTTTGACAGTACAACTCTTCTTT. The chain joins TRDV2 to TRDJ2; a possible D gene is TRDD3 (5 bases). The germline V gene has CDR1 GEAIGNYY and CDR2 EKD. The CDR3 sequence is 15 residues long.

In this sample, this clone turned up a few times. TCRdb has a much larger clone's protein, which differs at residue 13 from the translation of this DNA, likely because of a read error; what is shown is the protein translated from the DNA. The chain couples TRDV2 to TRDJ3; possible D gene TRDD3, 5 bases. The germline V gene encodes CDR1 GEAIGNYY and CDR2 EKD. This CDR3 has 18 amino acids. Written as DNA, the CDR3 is TGTGCCTGTGACACCGGCGACCTAAGCTCCTGGGACGCCCGACAGATGTTTTTC. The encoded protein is CACDTGDLSSWDARQMFF.

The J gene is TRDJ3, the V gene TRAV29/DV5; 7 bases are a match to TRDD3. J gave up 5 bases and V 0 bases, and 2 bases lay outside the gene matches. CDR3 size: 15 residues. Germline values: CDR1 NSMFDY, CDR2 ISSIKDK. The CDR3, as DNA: TGTGCAGCAAGCGGGATACGCCGGGACACCCGACAGATGTTTTTC. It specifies CAASGIRRDTRQMFF.

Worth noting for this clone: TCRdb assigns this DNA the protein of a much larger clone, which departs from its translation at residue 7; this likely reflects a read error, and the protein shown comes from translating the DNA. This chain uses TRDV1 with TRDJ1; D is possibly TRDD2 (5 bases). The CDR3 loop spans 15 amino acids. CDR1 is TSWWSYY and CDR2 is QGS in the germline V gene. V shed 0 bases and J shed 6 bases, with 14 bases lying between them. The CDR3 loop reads CALGELDFPIHKLIF. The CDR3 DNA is TGTGCTCTTGGGGAACTTGACTTCCCCATCCATAAACTCATCTTT.

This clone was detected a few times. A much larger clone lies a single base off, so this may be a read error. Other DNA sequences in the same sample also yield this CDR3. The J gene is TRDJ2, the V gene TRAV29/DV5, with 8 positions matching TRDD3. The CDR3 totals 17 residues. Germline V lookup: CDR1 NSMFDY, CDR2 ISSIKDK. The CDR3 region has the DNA TGTGCCGCAACCCCAGTACTGGGGGCCCCTTTGACAGCACAACTCTTCTTT. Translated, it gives CAATPVLGAPLTAQLFF.

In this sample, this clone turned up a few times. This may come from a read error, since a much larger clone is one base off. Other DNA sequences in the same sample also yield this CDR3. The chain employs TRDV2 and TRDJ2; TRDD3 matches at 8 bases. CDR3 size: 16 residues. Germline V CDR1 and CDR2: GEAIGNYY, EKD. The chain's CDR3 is CACDTGGIRVTAQLFF. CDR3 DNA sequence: TGTGCCTGTGATACGGGAGGGATACGCGTGACAGCCCAACTCTTCTTT.

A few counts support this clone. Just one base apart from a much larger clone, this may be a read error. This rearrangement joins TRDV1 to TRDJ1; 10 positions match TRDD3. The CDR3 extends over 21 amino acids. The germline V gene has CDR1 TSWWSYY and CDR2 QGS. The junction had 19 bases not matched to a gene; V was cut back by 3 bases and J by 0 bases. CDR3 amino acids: CALGDHYSLGRGIRNTDKLIF. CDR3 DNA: TGTGCTCTTGGGGACCATTACTCCCTGGGGAGGGGGATACGCAACACCGATAAACTCATCTTT.

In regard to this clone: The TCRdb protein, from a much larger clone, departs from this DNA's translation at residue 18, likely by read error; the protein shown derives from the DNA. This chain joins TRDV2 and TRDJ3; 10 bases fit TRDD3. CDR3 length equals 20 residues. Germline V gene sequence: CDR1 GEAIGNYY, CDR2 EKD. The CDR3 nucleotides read TGTGCCTGTGACACCGTACTGGGGGATCGGTCCTCCTGGGACACCCGACAGTTGTTTTTC. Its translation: CACDTVLGDRSSWDTRQLFF.

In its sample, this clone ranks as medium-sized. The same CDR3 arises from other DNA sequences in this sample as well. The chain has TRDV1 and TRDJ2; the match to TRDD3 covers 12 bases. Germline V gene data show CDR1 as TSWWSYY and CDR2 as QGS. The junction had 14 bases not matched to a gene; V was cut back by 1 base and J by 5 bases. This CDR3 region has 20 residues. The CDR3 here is CALGERERRHWGIPTAQLFF. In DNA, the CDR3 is TGTGCTCTTGGGGAACGAGAACGAAGACACTGGGGGATACCCACAGCACAACTCTTCTTT.

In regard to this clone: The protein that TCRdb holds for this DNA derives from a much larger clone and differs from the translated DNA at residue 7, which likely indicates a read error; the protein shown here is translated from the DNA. The CDR3 nucleotides read TGTGCCTGTGACGTACTGGAGGATTGGGACACCCGACAGATGTTTTTC. Protein product: CACDVLEDWDTRQMFF. The rearrangement joins TRDV2 to TRDJ3; D perhaps matches TRDD3 (5 bases). Trimming took off 3 bases at V and 4 bases at J, with 12 bases between the two ends. Germline CDR1 is GEAIGNYY and CDR2 is EKD. This CDR3 contains 16 residues.

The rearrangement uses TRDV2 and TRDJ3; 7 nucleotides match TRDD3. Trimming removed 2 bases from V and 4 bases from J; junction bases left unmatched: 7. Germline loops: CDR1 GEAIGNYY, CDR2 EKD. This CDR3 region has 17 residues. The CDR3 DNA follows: TGTGCCTGTGACAGGAGACTGGGGCCGTGGGACACCCGACAGATGTTTTTC. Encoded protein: CACDRRLGPWDTRQMFF.

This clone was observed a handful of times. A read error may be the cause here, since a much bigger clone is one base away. The DNA of the CDR3 is TGTGCTCTTGGGGAACTCGGGGATTTAACTGGGGGATACGAACCCCAGGGGACAGCACAACCCTTCTTT. This codes for CALGELGDLTGGYEPQGTAQPFF. V gene TRDV1 combines with J gene TRDJ2, with 13 bases aligning to TRDD3. This CDR3 spans 23 amino acids. Germline V gives CDR1 TSWWSYY, CDR2 QGS.

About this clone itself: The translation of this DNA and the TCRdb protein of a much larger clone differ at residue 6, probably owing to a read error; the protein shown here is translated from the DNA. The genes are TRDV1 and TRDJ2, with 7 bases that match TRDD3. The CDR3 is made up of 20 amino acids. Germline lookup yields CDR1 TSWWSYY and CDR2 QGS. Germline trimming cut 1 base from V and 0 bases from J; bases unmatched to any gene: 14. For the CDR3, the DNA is TGTGCTCTTGGGGAACCAGGGTGGAACATGGGGGACCCTTTGACAGCACAACTCTTCTTT. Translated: CALGEPGWNMGDPLTAQLFF.

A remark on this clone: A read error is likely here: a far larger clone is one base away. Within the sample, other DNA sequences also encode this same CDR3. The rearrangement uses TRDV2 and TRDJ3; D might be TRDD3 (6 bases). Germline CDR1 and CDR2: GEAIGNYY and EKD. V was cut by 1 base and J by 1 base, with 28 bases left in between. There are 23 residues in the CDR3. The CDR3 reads CACDTRLLGDTWFGSWDTRQMFF. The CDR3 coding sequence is TGTGCCTGTGACACTCGCCTACTGGGAGATACGTGGTTTGGATCCTGGGACACCCGACAGATGTTTTTC.

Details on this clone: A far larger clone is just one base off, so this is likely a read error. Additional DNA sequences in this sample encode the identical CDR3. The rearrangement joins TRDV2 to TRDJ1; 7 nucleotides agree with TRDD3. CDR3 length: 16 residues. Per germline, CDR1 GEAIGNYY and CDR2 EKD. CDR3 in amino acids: CACDTGGGSYTDKLIF. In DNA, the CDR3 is TGTGCCTGCGACACAGGAGGGGGATCGTACACCGATAAACTCATCTTT.

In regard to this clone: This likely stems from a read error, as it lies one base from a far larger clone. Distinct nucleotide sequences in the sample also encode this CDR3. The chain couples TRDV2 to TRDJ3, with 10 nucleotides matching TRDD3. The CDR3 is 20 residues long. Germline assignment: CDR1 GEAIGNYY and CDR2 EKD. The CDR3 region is CACDFRTGGSSSWDTRQMFF. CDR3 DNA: TGTGCTTGTGACTTCCGTACTGGGGGATCTAGCTCCTGGGACACCCGACAGATGTTTTTC.

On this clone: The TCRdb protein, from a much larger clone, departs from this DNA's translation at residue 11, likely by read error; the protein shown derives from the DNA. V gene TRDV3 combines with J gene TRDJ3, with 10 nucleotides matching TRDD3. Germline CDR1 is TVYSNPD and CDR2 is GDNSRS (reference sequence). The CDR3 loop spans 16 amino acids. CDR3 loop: CAFSWGISWDARQMFF. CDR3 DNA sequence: TGTGCCTTTAGCTGGGGGATATCCTGGGACGCCCGACAGATGTTTTTC.

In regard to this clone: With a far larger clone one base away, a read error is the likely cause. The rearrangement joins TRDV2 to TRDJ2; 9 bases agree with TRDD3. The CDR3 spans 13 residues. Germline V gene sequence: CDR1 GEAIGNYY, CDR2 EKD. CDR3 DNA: TGTGCCCGTGACACCTGGGGGATAGCACAACTCTTCTTT. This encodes CARDTWGIAQLFF.

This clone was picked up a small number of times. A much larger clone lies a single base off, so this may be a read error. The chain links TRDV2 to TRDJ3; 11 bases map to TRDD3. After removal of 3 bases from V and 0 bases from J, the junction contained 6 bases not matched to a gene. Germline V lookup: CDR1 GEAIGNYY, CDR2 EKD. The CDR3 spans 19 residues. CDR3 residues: CACDYWGISGSWDTRQMFF. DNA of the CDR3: TGTGCCTGTGACTACTGGGGGATAAGCGGCTCCTGGGACACCCGACAGATGTTTTTC.

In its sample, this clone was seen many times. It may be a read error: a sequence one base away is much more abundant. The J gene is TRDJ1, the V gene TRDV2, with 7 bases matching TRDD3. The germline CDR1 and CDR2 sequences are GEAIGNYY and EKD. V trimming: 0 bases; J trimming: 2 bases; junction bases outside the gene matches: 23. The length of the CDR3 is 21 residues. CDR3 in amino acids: CACDTPPTGVTWGGQTDKLIF. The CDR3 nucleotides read TGTGCCTGTGACACCCCGCCTACTGGGGTAACCTGGGGGGGCCAGACCGATAAACTCATCTTT.